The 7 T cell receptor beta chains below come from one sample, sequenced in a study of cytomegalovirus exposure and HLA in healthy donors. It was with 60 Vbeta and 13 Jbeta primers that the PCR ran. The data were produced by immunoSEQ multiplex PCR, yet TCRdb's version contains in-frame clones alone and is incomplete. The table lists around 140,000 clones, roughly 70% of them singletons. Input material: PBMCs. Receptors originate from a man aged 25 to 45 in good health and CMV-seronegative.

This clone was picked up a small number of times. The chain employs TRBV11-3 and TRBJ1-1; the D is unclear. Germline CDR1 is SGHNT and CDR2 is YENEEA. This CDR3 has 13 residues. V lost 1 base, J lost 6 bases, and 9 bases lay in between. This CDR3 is CASSLGQSAEAFF. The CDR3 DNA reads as TGTGCCAGCAGCTTAGGGCAGTCAGCTGAAGCTTTCTTT.

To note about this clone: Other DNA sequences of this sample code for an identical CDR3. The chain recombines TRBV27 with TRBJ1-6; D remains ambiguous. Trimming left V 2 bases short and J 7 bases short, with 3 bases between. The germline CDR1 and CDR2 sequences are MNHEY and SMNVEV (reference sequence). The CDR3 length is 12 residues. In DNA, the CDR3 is TGTGCCAGCAGTTTAGAGAATTCACCCCTCCACTTT. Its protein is CASSLENSPLHF.

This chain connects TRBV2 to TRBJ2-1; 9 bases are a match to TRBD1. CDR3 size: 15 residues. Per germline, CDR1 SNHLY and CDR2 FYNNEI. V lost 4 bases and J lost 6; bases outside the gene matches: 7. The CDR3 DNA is TGTGCCAGCAGTGGGGGGACAGGGAGGGTCAATGAGCAGTTCTTC. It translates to CASSGGTGRVNEQFF. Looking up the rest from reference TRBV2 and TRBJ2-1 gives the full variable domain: EPEVTQTPSHQVTQMGQEVILRCVPISNHLYFYWYRQILGQKVEFLVSFYNNEISEKSEIFDDQFSVERPDGSNFTLKIRSTKLEDSAMYFCASSGGTGRVNEQFFGPGTRLTVL.

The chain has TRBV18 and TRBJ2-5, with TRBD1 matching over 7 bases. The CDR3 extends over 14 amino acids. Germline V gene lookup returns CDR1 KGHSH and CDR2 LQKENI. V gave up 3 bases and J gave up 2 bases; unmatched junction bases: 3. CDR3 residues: CASSPGTAQETQYF. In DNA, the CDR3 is TGTGCCAGCTCACCTGGGACAGCTCAAGAGACCCAGTACTTC. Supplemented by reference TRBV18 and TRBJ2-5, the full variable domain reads NAGVMQNPRHLVRRRGQEARLRCSPMKGHSHVYWYRQLPEEGLKFMVYLQKENIIDESGMPKERFSAEFPKEGPSILRIQQVVRGDSAAYFCASSPGTAQETQYFGPGTRLLVL.

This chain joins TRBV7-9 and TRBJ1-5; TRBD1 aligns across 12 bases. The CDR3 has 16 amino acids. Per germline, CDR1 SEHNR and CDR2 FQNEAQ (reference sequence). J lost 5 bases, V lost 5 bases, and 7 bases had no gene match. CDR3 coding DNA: TGTGCCAGCAGCCTCGGGACAGGGGGCGCGTATCAGCCCCAGCATTTT. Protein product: CASSLGTGGAYQPQHF.

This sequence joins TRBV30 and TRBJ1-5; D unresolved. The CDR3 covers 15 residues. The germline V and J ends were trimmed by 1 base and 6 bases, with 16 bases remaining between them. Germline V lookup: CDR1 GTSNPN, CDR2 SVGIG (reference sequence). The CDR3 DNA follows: TGTGCCTGGAGTGCCTTGGGCCCCAGTGGTCAGCCCCAGCATTTT. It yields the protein CAWSALGPSGQPQHF.

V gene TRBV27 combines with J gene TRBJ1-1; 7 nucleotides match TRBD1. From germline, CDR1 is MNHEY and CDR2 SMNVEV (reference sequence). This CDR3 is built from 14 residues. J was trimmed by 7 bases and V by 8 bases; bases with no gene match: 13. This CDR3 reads CASRIYRDSGEAFF. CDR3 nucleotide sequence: TGTGCCAGCCGTATCTACCGGGACAGCGGTGAAGCTTTCTTT.